This T cell receptor (beta chain) is from a study of T cell responses to AZD1222 COVID-19 vaccine. The method was immunoSEQ multiplex PCR; TCRdb's version includes in-frame clones alone and lacks a portion of them. This sample has about 150,000 clones, with 92% found just once. The V and J ends lost 1 base and 2 bases respectively, with 2 bases between them. Germline CDR1 and CDR2: GTSNPN and SVGIG (reference sequence). The CDR3 runs 11 residues. It was second doses at about 4 or about 12 weeks that were pooled. This clonotype was sampled from an adult who received the AZD1222 COVID-19 vaccine. Sample: peripheral blood, taken 28 days after the second AZD1222 dose. The chain carries TRBV30 and TRBJ1-1; no firm D call. CDR3: CAWSDNTEAFF. In nucleotides, the CDR3 is TGTGCCTGGAGTGACAACACTGAAGCTTTCTTT.